Presented here are 5 T cell receptor beta chains from one specimen sequenced in a study of T cell repertoires in cytomegalovirus infection (dated by TCRdb to between 2018 and 2020). TCRdb lists the instrument as Illumina HiSeq 1500. The raw public reads went through TCRdb reprocessing: fastp at Q25, MiXCR clone calling, in-frame beta chains kept. Entries are consolidated by CDR3 protein sequence, retaining the most common genes and DNA. The table for this sample lists around 140,000 distinct CDR3 sequences; about 6.5% of them were counted only once. The ten largest make up roughly 18% of the sample. Input material: PBMCs. The receptors originated from a human donor in good health (CMV status not recorded). Some clones in this sample may be carry-over from other donors' samples.

This clonotype was counted ten times or more. One junction end disagrees with the germline gene, perhaps due to a read error. The rearrangement joins TRBV7-7 to TRBJ2-5, with 10 bases fitting TRBD1. The CDR3 length is 16 residues. Looked up from germline, CDR1 is SSHAT and CDR2 is FNYEAQ (reference sequence). Written as DNA, the CDR3 is TGTGCTAGCAGCAAGACCCCCGGGACAGGGGAAGAGACCCAGTACTTC. Amino acids: CASSKTPGTGEETQYF.

The rearrangement joins TRBV19 to TRBJ2-7; TRBD1 matches at 8 bases. Germline CDR1 reads LNHDA; CDR2 reads SQIVND (reference sequence). The ends lost 8 bases at V and 4 bases at J; junction bases unmatched: 7. The CDR3 contains 13 residues. The CDR3 protein is CASRRDRKYEQYF. CDR3 nucleotide sequence: TGTGCCAGTCGACGGGACAGGAAATACGAGCAGTACTTC.

The gene calls are TRBV5-1 and TRBJ2-1; 15 nucleotides align to TRBD2. Germline assignment: CDR1 SGHRS and CDR2 YFSETQ. V lost 2 bases to trimming and J lost 4 bases; unmatched junction nucleotides: 7. This CDR3 is 18 amino acids long. DNA for the CDR3: TGCGCCAGCAGCTTTGGACTAGCGGGGGGGCTGGAATACAATGAGCAGTTCTTC. Residues: CASSFGLAGGLEYNEQFF.

This clonotype was counted many times. This chain links TRBV11-2 with TRBJ1-2; a weak D match, TRBD1 (6 bases). The CDR3 has 19 residues. Germline CDR1 is SGHAT and CDR2 is FQNNGV. Trimming removed 5 bases at V and 6 bases at J, with 31 bases between. The CDR3 DNA reads as TGTGCCAGCAGCCTACCCGGGTTTTGGGGGGACACCCGTGAGGATGGCTACACCTTC. This translates into CASSLPGFWGDTREDGYTF.

This clonotype was seen only a few times. This chain joins TRBV5-5 and TRBJ2-3, with 7 bases identical to TRBD1. The CDR3 runs to 18 residues. J lost 0 bases, V lost 1 base, and 11 bases had no gene match. The germline CDR1 and CDR2 sequences are SGHKS and YYEKEE (reference sequence). CDR3 coding DNA: TGTGCCAGCAGCTTGCCTCTTCCGGGACAGTCTAGCACAGATACGCAGTATTTT. This codes for CASSLPLPGQSSTDTQYF. Filled out from reference TRBV5-5 and TRBJ2-3, the complete variable domain reads DAGVTQSPTHLIKTRGQQVTLRCSPISGHKSVSWYQQVLGQGPQFIFQYYEKEERGRGNFPDRFSARQFPNYSSELNVNALLLGDSALYLCASSLPLPGQSSTDTQYFGPGTRLTVL.